The 32 T cell receptor beta chains below all came from one sample that was sequenced in a study of control samples from healthy donors and cancer patients. Only in-frame clones appear in the TCRdb table, and some are missing; sequencing was by immunoSEQ multiplex PCR. The top ten hold less than 4.5% of the sample, which has under 150,000 clones, 85% to 95% seen once. The sample consisted of blood. Receptors originate from a man aged 25 to 40 in good health.

This clone has just one count. V and J are TRBV27 and TRBJ1-1; D uncertain. This CDR3 contains 14 residues. Germline loops: CDR1 MNHEY, CDR2 SMNVEV (reference sequence). The germline V and J ends were trimmed by 8 bases and 4 bases, with 17 bases remaining between them. CDR3 DNA: TGTGCCAGCTACTCAAATAGGGTGGCCACTGAAGCTTTCTTT. Translation: CASYSNRVATEAFF.

The chain recombines TRBV5-1 with TRBJ2-2; D could derive from TRBD1 or TRBD2 (6 bases each). Germline CDR1 is SGHRS and CDR2 is YFSETQ. V lost 4 bases, J lost 3 bases, and 16 bases lay in between. The CDR3 runs to 16 residues. CDR3 DNA: TGCGCCAGCAGCCCGCCCCGGGGGCGGGACACCGGGGAGCTGTTTTTT. Encoded protein: CASSPPRGRDTGELFF.

Written as DNA, the CDR3 is TGTGCCAGCAGTTTCCAAGGACAGGGGGACTACGAGCAGTACTTC. It translates to CASSFQGQGDYEQYF. The rearrangement uses TRBV27 and TRBJ2-7; TRBD1 matches at 10 bases. Germline V gene sequence: CDR1 MNHEY, CDR2 SMNVEV (reference sequence). The ends lost 3 bases at V and 3 bases at J; junction bases unmatched: 5. CDR3 size: 15 residues.

This clone has just one count. The chain links TRBV27 to TRBJ1-1; D unclear. CDR1 is MNHEY and CDR2 is SMNVEV in the germline V gene (reference sequence). There are 13 residues in the CDR3. V shed 3 bases and J shed 1 base, with 6 bases lying between them. CDR3 sequence reads: CASSFRQNTEAFF. The CDR3 region has the DNA TGTGCCAGCAGTTTCAGGCAGAACACTGAAGCTTTCTTT.

The chain has TRBV5-1 and TRBJ2-5; no clear D gene. V lost 3 bases, J lost 1 base, and 4 bases lay in between. CDR3 size: 12 residues. Germline CDR1 SGHRS, CDR2 YFSETQ. The CDR3 bases are TGCGCCAGCAGCTCCCCCCAAGAGACCCAGTACTTC. This sequence encodes CASSSPQETQYF.

The chain carries TRBV5-1 and TRBJ2-3; 9 positions agree with TRBD1. V shed 4 bases and J 2 bases; nucleotides not matched to a gene: 5. The CDR3 has 15 amino acids. Germline values: CDR1 SGHRS, CDR2 YFSETQ. CDR3 in DNA: TGCGCCAGCAGCCCGGACAGGGGATTCACAGATACGCAGTATTTT. Its translation is CASSPDRGFTDTQYF. The entire variable domain, with the rest obtained from reference TRBV5-1 and TRBJ2-3, is as follows: KAGVTQTPRYLIKTRGQQVTLSCSPISGHRSVSWYQQTPGQGLQFLFEYFSETQRNKGNFPGRFSGRQFSNSRSEMNVSTLELGDSALYLCASSPDRGFTDTQYFGPGTRLTVL.

Concerning this clone: Other DNA sequences in the sample encode the same CDR3. This rearrangement joins TRBV7-9 to TRBJ1-6, with 7 bases fitting TRBD1. J lost 6 bases, V lost 1 base, and 0 bases had no gene match. The CDR3 loop spans 14 amino acids. Germline lookup yields CDR1 SEHNR and CDR2 FQNEAQ (reference sequence). The CDR3 reads CASSLGDSNSPLHF. In DNA, the CDR3 is TGTGCCAGCAGCTTAGGGGACAGTAATTCACCCCTCCACTTT.

The rearrangement links TRBV6-6 to TRBJ2-3; TRBD1 agrees at 8 bases. The CDR3 contains 14 residues. Germline values: CDR1 MNHNY, CDR2 SVGAGI (reference sequence). After removal of 6 bases from V and 3 bases from J, the junction contained 5 bases not matched to a gene. The CDR3 DNA follows: TGTGCCAGCAGCCTCACAGGGGGTACAGATACGCAGTATTTT. Encoded protein: CASSLTGGTDTQYF.

The chain is built from TRBV7-9 and TRBJ2-7; D uncertain. V lost 8 bases and J 0 bases, leaving 5 bases between the germline ends. From germline, CDR1 is SEHNR and CDR2 FQNEAQ (reference sequence). CDR3 size: 11 residues. The CDR3 DNA is TGTGCCAGCGGGCCCTCCTACGAGCAGTACTTC. Translated: CASGPSYEQYF. Based on the CDR3 plus reference TRBV7-9 and TRBJ2-7, the full variable domain is DTGVSQNPRHKITKRGQNVTFRCDPISEHNRLYWYRQTLGQGPEFLTYFQNEAQLEKSRLLSDRFSAERPKGSFSTLEIQRTEQGDSAMYLCASGPSYEQYFGPGTRLTVT.

This chain links TRBV5-6 with TRBJ1-1, with D possibly being TRBD1 (6 bases). The CDR3 runs 14 residues. V was clipped by 4 bases and J by 4 bases, with 14 bases between them. Germline V CDR1 and CDR2: SGHDT, YYEEEE. The CDR3 nucleotides read TGTGCCAGCAGCCCGACACAGGGACCCACTGAAGCTTTCTTT. It translates to CASSPTQGPTEAFF.

The chain is built from TRBV14 and TRBJ1-2; possible D gene TRBD1, 5 bases. This CDR3 has 15 residues. Trimming stripped 4 bases from V and 4 bases from J, with 16 bases between. Germline CDR1 is SGHDN and CDR2 is FVKESK. CDR3 nucleotide sequence: TGTGCCAGCAGCCCGGGGGGTACTGGTTCCTATGGCTACACCTTC. The encoded protein is CASSPGGTGSYGYTF.

V usage is TRBV6-6 and J usage is TRBJ1-1, with D unresolved. V was trimmed by 5 bases and J by 6 bases, leaving 13 bases between them. The germline V gene encodes CDR1 MNHNY and CDR2 SVGAGI (reference sequence). The CDR3 is made up of 13 amino acids. The CDR3 DNA reads TGTGCCAGCAGTCCCGGAGCTGGGGCTGAAGCTTTCTTT. It encodes CASSPGAGAEAFF.

The CDR3 coding sequence is TGCGCCAGCAGCCAAGATTACCAGGGGCCATCCTACGAGCAGTACTTC. The encoded protein is CASSQDYQGPSYEQYF. The chain joins TRBV4-3 to TRBJ2-7; tentatively, D is TRBD1 (6 bases). Per germline, CDR1 LGHNA and CDR2 YSLEER. CDR3 size: 16 residues. V lost 0 bases and J lost 1, with 13 bases in between.

The genes are TRBV15 and TRBJ1-1; D is undetermined. Trimming took 5 bases from V and 1 from J, leaving 5 bases between them. This CDR3 contains 12 residues. Germline V gives CDR1 LNHNV, CDR2 YYDKDF (reference sequence). CDR3 DNA: TGTGCCACCAGCTTTTGGAACACTGAAGCTTTCTTT. It encodes CATSFWNTEAFF.

This sequence joins TRBV27 and TRBJ1-4; 7 nucleotides match TRBD1. The CDR3 sequence is 16 residues long. The junction had 5 bases not matched to a gene; V was cut back by 0 bases and J by 4 bases. Germline CDR1 MNHEY, CDR2 SMNVEV (reference sequence). This chain's CDR3 is CASSLSSGQFNEKLFF. CDR3 DNA sequence: TGTGCCAGCAGTTTATCCTCGGGACAGTTTAATGAAAAACTGTTTTTT.

The rearrangement uses TRBV11-2 and TRBJ1-2; unclear D gene. The CDR3 covers 14 residues. V shed 0 bases and J shed 8 bases, with 13 bases lying between them. Germline-derived CDR1 and CDR2 are SGHAT and FQNNGV. The CDR3 DNA follows: TGTGCCAGCAGCTTAGATCCCTTGAGACGGGGCTACACCTTC. This translates into CASSLDPLRRGYTF.

This clone has just one count. V is TRBV6-2 or TRBV6-3 and J is TRBJ2-1; TRBD2 aligns across 15 bases. The V segment lost 2 bases and the J segment 7 bases; nucleotides outside the gene matches: 0. Germline assignment: CDR1 MNHEY and CDR2 SVGEGT. The CDR3 is 15 residues long. The CDR3 here is CASSYGTSGGNEQFF. In DNA form, the CDR3 reads TGTGCCAGCAGTTACGGGACTAGCGGGGGGAATGAGCAGTTCTTC.

This chain connects TRBV27 to TRBJ1-5, with D perhaps matching TRBD1 (5 bases). Trimming pared 4 bases from V and 4 bases from J, leaving 14 bases between. The CDR3 covers 15 residues. CDR1 and CDR2 (germline): MNHEY, SMNVEV (reference sequence). CDR3 nucleotide sequence: TGTGCCAGCAGTTCGGAGGCAGGGAATAATCAGCCCCAGCATTTT. Protein sequence: CASSSEAGNNQPQHF.

This chain joins TRBV6-2 or TRBV6-3 and TRBJ1-1; D is ambiguous. V shed 1 base and J shed 1 base, with 7 bases lying between them. Germline CDR1 MNHEY, CDR2 SVGEGT. The CDR3 spans 14 residues. The CDR3 coding sequence is TGTGCCAGCAGTTACTTAGGGAGGAACACTGAAGCTTTCTTT. Protein sequence: CASSYLGRNTEAFF.

The rearrangement links TRBV10-3 to TRBJ2-5, with D unclear. The CDR3 has 12 residues. Germline CDR1 ENHRY, CDR2 SYGVKD. V dropped 3 bases and J dropped 2 bases, with 4 bases sitting between them. CDR3: CAISDRQETQYF. For the CDR3, the DNA is TGTGCCATCAGTGACAGGCAAGAGACCCAGTACTTC.

The genes are TRBV7-2 and TRBJ1-3, with a possible D match to TRBD1 (6 bases). The V gene lost 0 bases and the J gene lost 3 bases, with 12 bases spanning the gap. The germline CDR1 and CDR2 sequences are SGHTA and FQGNSA. The CDR3 loop spans 16 amino acids. The CDR3 protein is CASSLALGTFGNTIYF. In DNA form, the CDR3 reads TGTGCCAGCAGCTTAGCTCTGGGGACATTTGGAAACACCATATATTTT.

This chain joins TRBV5-1 and TRBJ2-6; 7 bases fit TRBD1. Looked up from germline, CDR1 is SGHRS and CDR2 is YFSETQ. V shed 4 bases and J 2 bases; nucleotides not matched to a gene: 9. The CDR3 has 17 residues. Here the CDR3 DNA reads TGCGCCAGCAGCCCGAGACAGGGAGTGGCTGGGGCCAACGTCCTGACTTTC. Protein product: CASSPRQGVAGANVLTF.

This rearrangement joins TRBV18 to TRBJ1-1, with 9 bases identical to TRBD1. The length of the CDR3 is 14 residues. Germline trimming cut 3 bases from V and 4 bases from J; bases unmatched to any gene: 3. The V gene's germline CDR1 is KGHSH and CDR2 LQKENI. The CDR3 region is CASSPRDRATEAFF. CDR3 DNA sequence: TGTGCCAGCTCACCCCGGGACAGGGCCACTGAAGCTTTCTTT.

This clone was picked up one time. This sequence joins TRBV3-1 (or the pseudogene TRBV3-2) and TRBJ2-2; a weak D match, TRBD1 (5 bases). Germline V CDR1 and CDR2: LGHDT, YNNKEL (reference sequence). There are 13 residues in the CDR3. The V and J ends lost 3 bases and 5 bases respectively, with 7 bases between them. CDR3 bases: TGTGCCAGCAGCCACAGGGTTACCGGGGAGCTGTTTTTT. It yields the protein CASSHRVTGELFF.

The chain employs TRBV7-2 and TRBJ2-7; maybe TRBD1 (6 bases). Deletions cut 0 bases from V and 2 bases from J, with 11 bases between. CDR1 is SGHTA, CDR2 FQGNSA, per germline. This CDR3 is built from 15 residues. CDR3 in amino acids: CASSLARDNAYEQYF. In nucleotides, the CDR3 is TGTGCCAGCAGCTTAGCCCGGGACAACGCCTACGAGCAGTACTTC.

J is TRBJ1-6 and V is TRBV30, with D maybe TRBD1 (5 bases). Germline loops: CDR1 GTSNPN, CDR2 SVGIG (reference sequence). Trimming took 4 bases from V and 8 from J, leaving 12 bases between them. The CDR3 runs to 13 residues. The CDR3 DNA follows: TGTGCCTGGATGGGGACTGTTGATTCACCCCTCCACTTT. As protein: CAWMGTVDSPLHF.

The chain joins TRBV7-9 to TRBJ2-5, with 7 bases matching TRBD2. Germline loops: CDR1 SEHNR, CDR2 FQNEAQ (reference sequence). V dropped 1 base and J dropped 1; count of bases not matched to a gene: 3. CDR3 length equals 15 residues. CDR3 loop: CASSLGAGVQETQYF. CDR3 in DNA: TGTGCCAGCAGCTTAGGCGCGGGGGTCCAAGAGACCCAGTACTTC.

The rearrangement links TRBV21-1 to TRBJ1-5. TRBV21-1 is a pseudogene segment. The CDR3 is 16 residues long. The CDR3 DNA sequence: TGTGCCAGCATCCCACCCCCGGACCCTAACCTTCAGCCCCAGCATTTT. Translating it yields CASIPPPDPNLQPQHF.

The V call is TRBV4-1, the J call TRBJ2-5; D possibly uses TRBD1 or TRBD2 (7 bases each). The CDR3 sequence is 16 residues long. The V end lost 5 bases, the J end lost 1 base, and 17 bases lay between the germline ends. Germline V CDR1 and CDR2: MGHRA, YSYEKL. This CDR3 reads CASSDPGGGTQETQYF. The CDR3 DNA sequence: TGCGCCAGCAGCGACCCAGGGGGGGGGACCCAAGAGACCCAGTACTTC.

The chain combines TRBV18 with TRBJ1-4; 9 bases align to TRBD1. The germline gives CDR1 KGHSH, CDR2 LQKENI. CDR3 length equals 20 residues. Trimming at V came to 3 bases and at J to 4 bases, leaving 18 bases not matched to a gene. CDR3 residues: CASSPARQGGGRALNEKLFF. The CDR3 nucleotides are TGTGCCAGCTCACCCGCCCGACAGGGGGGTGGAAGGGCCCTTAATGAAAAACTGTTTTTT.

V is TRBV27 and J is TRBJ2-7; 7 bases match TRBD2. The junction had 6 bases not matched to a gene; V was cut back by 5 bases and J by 2 bases. This CDR3 spans 14 amino acids. CDR1 is MNHEY and CDR2 is SMNVEV in the germline V gene (reference sequence). CDR3 sequence: CASSGAGPPYEQYF. In nucleotides, the CDR3 is TGTGCCAGCAGTGGAGCGGGGCCTCCCTACGAGCAGTACTTC.

This clone came up once. This chain joins TRBV6-6 and TRBJ1-4; D uncertain. The ends were cut back, 2 bases at V and 0 bases at J, with 10 bases in the middle. Germline V CDR1 and CDR2: MNHNY, SVGAGI (reference sequence). CDR3 length: 16 residues. The CDR3 nucleotides read TGTGCCAGCAGTTACCTATCCCCCTCAACTAATGAAAAACTGTTTTTT. As protein: CASSYLSPSTNEKLFF.